Listed below are T cell receptor beta chains from one sample, sequenced in a study of beta chain features in type 1 diabetes. The table came from immunoSEQ multiplex PCR; TCRdb's copy has only in-frame clones and leaves some out. The table lists more than 100,000 clones, 25% to 35% of them singletons. Sample: central memory CD4+ T cells from blood. The receptors derive from a woman aged 18-29 years with type 1 diabetes. Both conserved end residues are part of each CDR3. D genes are given only for firm matches. Only part of the rows carry a size: once, few, many, or a class if the clone is expanded.

j_call	d_call	clone_size	v_call	cdr3_nt	cdr3_aa
TRBJ1-2	-	-	TRBV20-1	TGCAGTGCTAGGGCGGGTCGAGGCTACACCTTC	CSARAGRGYTF
TRBJ1-5	TRBD1	-	TRBV6-5	TGTGCCAGCAGTTACCGACAGGGCAGTCAGCCCCAGCATTTT	CASSYRQGSQPQHF
TRBJ1-5	-	-	TRBV19	TGTGCCAGTAGTCAGAGTCGGGGGGGCGGTCAGCCCCAGCATTTT	CASSQSRGGGQPQHF
TRBJ2-1	TRBD2	once	TRBV5-4	TGTGCCAGCAGCCCTAAACTCCCGGGACTAGCGGATAGGAATGAGCAGTTCTTC	CASSPKLPGLADRNEQFF
TRBJ2-3	-	-	TRBV5-6	TGTGCCAGCAACCGGTCCCCCACAGATACGCAGTATTTT	CASNRSPTDTQYF
TRBJ2-4	-	few	TRBV5-4	TGTGCCAGCAGCTCAGGGGCGTCGGTCTTGCACTTC	CASSSGASVLHF
TRBJ1-2	-	-	TRBV28	TGTGCCAGCGTGACAGGAAATAACTATGGCTACACCTTC	CASVTGNNYGYTF
TRBJ2-2	TRBD1	many	TRBV29-1	TGCAGCGTTACCAACAGGGGTACCGGGGAGCTGTTTTTT	CSVTNRGTGELFF
TRBJ2-1	TRBD2	-	TRBV30	TGTGCCGGACTAGCCGGGACTAGCGGTTACAATGAGCAGTTCTTC	CAGLAGTSGYNEQFF
TRBJ1-2	-	few	TRBV9	TGTGCCAGCAGCGCCAACCTTAAGCTACGGACAGATTATGGCTACACCTTC	CASSANLKLRTDYGYTF
TRBJ2-5	-	few	TRBV6-1	TGTGCCAGCAGTGGGGACAGCGGGGAGACCCAGTACTTC	CASSGDSGETQYF
TRBJ2-5	TRBD2	few	TRBV18	TGTGCCAGCTCACCCTCCTCGGCGGCTAGCGGGAGGGCTCAAGAGACCCAGTACTTC	CASSPSSAASGRAQETQYF
TRBJ2-1	-	few	TRBV2	TGTGCCAGCAGTGTGCGGGTCCAGCAGTTCTTC	CASSVRVQQFF
TRBJ1-3	-	-	TRBV6-1	TGTGCCAGCAGATCCCAGATGGGCGGGAACACCATATATTTT	CASRSQMGGNTIYF
TRBJ2-7	TRBD2	-	TRBV5-1	TGCGCCAGCAGCTTGGCCGGGACTACCCACGAGCAGTACTTC	CASSLAGTTHEQYF
TRBJ2-3	TRBD2	few	TRBV11-3	TGTGCCAGCAGCTTTACAACTAGCGGGAGAGCAGATACGCAGTATTTT	CASSFTTSGRADTQYF
TRBJ2-1	TRBD2	-	TRBV5-1	TGCGCCAGCAGCTTGTACCCCCGGACTAGCGGATACAATGAGCAGTTCTTC	CASSLYPRTSGYNEQFF
TRBJ2-6	-	-	TRBV10-3	TGTGCCATCACGGGGAACTCTGGGGCCAACGTCCTGACTTTC	CAITGNSGANVLTF
TRBJ2-5	-	-	TRBV5-6	TGTGCCAGCAACTTGGCAGGGAAAGAGACCCAGTACTTC	CASNLAGKETQYF
TRBJ2-3	-	few	TRBV4-1	TGCGCCAGCAGCCATCCGGGGGGCACAGATACGCAGTATTTT	CASSHPGGTDTQYF
TRBJ2-3	TRBD1	few	TRBV29-1	TGCAGCGTTGAAGCTCCCGGGACAGGGGGGAGCACAGATACGCAGTATTTT	CSVEAPGTGGSTDTQYF
TRBJ2-5	-	once	TRBV9	TGTGCCAGCAGCGTAAGTCCGAGGGGGGGCTCAGAGACCCAGTACTTC	CASSVSPRGGSETQYF
TRBJ1-4	TRBD1	-	TRBV18	TGTGCCAGCTCACCCGGACAGGAAGGGGAAAAACTGTTTTTT	CASSPGQEGEKLFF
TRBJ2-5	-	few	TRBV9	TGTGCCAGCAGCGTAGTACCAGGGCGACAAGAGACCCAGTACTTC	CASSVVPGRQETQYF
TRBJ2-1	-	few	TRBV28	TGTGCCAGCAGTTTAGGGGGCAGGGGGAGGCCGAATGAGCAGTTCTTC	CASSLGGRGRPNEQFF
TRBJ1-1	-	-	TRBV18	TGTGCCAGCTCACTCTTCGAGGGTCAGGACACTGAAGCTTTCTTT	CASSLFEGQDTEAFF
TRBJ2-7	-	-	TRBV4-1	TGCGCCAGCAGCCCACCGGGAGCCTACGAGCAGTACTTC	CASSPPGAYEQYF
TRBJ2-1	TRBD2	few	TRBV6-4	TGTGCCAGCAGTGACCCGCCGAAGCGGGAGCCCTACAATGAGCAGTTCTTC	CASSDPPKREPYNEQFF